One and the same sample provided the 16 T cell receptor beta chains below, sequenced in a study of cytomegalovirus exposure and HLA in healthy donors. A multiplex PCR was run with 60 Vbeta primers and 13 Jbeta primers. TCRdb's copy holds only in-frame clones and misses some; the assay was immunoSEQ multiplex PCR. The table has roughly 130,000 clones, roughly 75% seen once. Sequenced sample: PBMCs. These receptors originate from a man younger than 45 in good health and CMV-seronegative.

DNA for the CDR3: TGTGCCAGCAGTGTTGAGCGGCCCCAAGAGCAGTACTTC. Its protein is CASSVERPQEQYF. The rearrangement links TRBV6-1 to TRBJ2-7; TRBD2 might be the D (5 bases). This CDR3 comprises 13 residues. V lost 4 bases, J lost 7 bases, and 14 bases lay in between. Germline CDR1 MNHNS, CDR2 SASEGT.

This clone has at least ten counts. The V and J genes are TRBV29-1 and TRBJ1-2; the D is unclear. CDR3 length: 14 residues. Germline V gene lookup returns CDR1 SQVTM and CDR2 ANQGSEA. Between the trimmed V and J ends, which lost 8 bases and 6 bases, there was a span of 22 bases. CDR3 nucleotides: TGCAGCTCCTTGAAGGACTTGGGGAGAAATGGCTACACCTTC. Residues: CSSLKDLGRNGYTF.

V gene TRBV4-2 combines with J gene TRBJ2-3; 11 bases agree with TRBD2. From germline, CDR1 is LGHNA and CDR2 YNFKEQ. The CDR3 sequence is 16 residues long. The ends lost 0 bases at V and 1 base at J; junction bases unmatched: 0. CDR3 in amino acids: CASSQELAGGTDTQYF. Here the CDR3 DNA reads TGTGCCAGCAGCCAAGAACTAGCGGGAGGCACAGATACGCAGTATTTT.

The CDR3 coding sequence is TGTGCCAGCAGTGAAGCGCTTCAGGGACAGCTATCTCCTAACTATGGCTACACCTTC. Protein: CASSEALQGQLSPNYGYTF. The chain combines TRBV2 with TRBJ1-2; 7 nucleotides line up with TRBD1. Germline V lookup: CDR1 SNHLY, CDR2 FYNNEI. V was pared by 0 bases and J by 0 bases, with 13 bases of the junction left unmatched. The CDR3 length is 19 residues. The whole variable domain, filled in from reference TRBV2 and TRBJ1-2, reads EPEVTQTPSHQVTQMGQEVILRCVPISNHLYFYWYRQILGQKVEFLVSFYNNEISEKSEIFDDQFSVERPDGSNFTLKIRSTKLEDSAMYFCASSEALQGQLSPNYGYTFGSGTRLTVV.

The rearrangement uses TRBV4-1 and TRBJ2-7; a possible D gene is TRBD2 (7 bases). CDR3 length: 15 amino acids. The V and J ends lost 1 base and 2 bases respectively, with 12 bases between them. Germline assignment: CDR1 MGHRA and CDR2 YSYEKL. This CDR3 reads CASSQARGAPYEQYF. In DNA, the CDR3 is TGCGCCAGCAGCCAAGCCCGGGGGGCCCCCTACGAGCAGTACTTC.

The rearrangement joins TRBV5-1 to TRBJ2-1; TRBD1 matches at 9 bases. The CDR3 runs to 16 residues. CDR1 and CDR2 from the germline V gene are SGHRS and YFSETQ. J gave up 15 bases and V 2 bases, and 18 bases lay outside the gene matches. The CDR3 DNA reads as TGCGCCAGCAGCTTAGATTCGAGACAGGGGGTTATTAAACCGTTCTTC. This translates into CASSLDSRQGVIKPFF.

This sequence joins TRBV14 and TRBJ2-7; TRBD1 aligns across 7 bases. Per the germline V gene, CDR1 is SGHDN and CDR2 is FVKESK. CDR3 length: 15 residues. J was trimmed by 5 bases and V by 3 bases; bases with no gene match: 10. CDR3: CASSQIGQDGHEQYF. In DNA form, the CDR3 reads TGTGCCAGCAGCCAGATTGGACAGGACGGCCACGAGCAGTACTTC.

This clone was counted only a few times. The V gene is TRBV4-1, the J gene TRBJ1-4; 7 bases align to TRBD1. Germline V CDR1 and CDR2: MGHRA, YSYEKL. Trimming removed 2 bases from V and 6 bases from J; junction bases left unmatched: 6. The CDR3 is made up of 15 amino acids. CDR3 loop: CASSQKQGIDEKLFF. DNA for the CDR3: TGCGCCAGCAGCCAAAAACAGGGGATTGATGAAAAACTGTTTTTT.

This sequence joins TRBV5-8 and TRBJ2-2; a possible D gene is TRBD2 (5 bases). The CDR3 totals 13 residues. V shed 5 bases and J shed 7 bases, with 12 bases lying between them. Germline V lookup: CDR1 SGHTS, CDR2 YDEGEE. CDR3 nucleotides: TGTGCCAGCAGAGTTCGGGGTCTCGGGGAGCTGTTTTTT. Protein sequence: CASRVRGLGELFF.

The chain recombines TRBV28 with TRBJ1-1; D unresolved. Trimming took off 5 bases at V and 0 bases at J, with 10 bases between the two ends. The CDR3 is 14 residues long. Per germline, CDR1 MDHEN and CDR2 SYDVKM. The CDR3 here is CASSAARVNTEAFF. DNA for the CDR3: TGTGCCAGCAGTGCCGCGAGGGTGAACACTGAAGCTTTCTTT.

This clone was seen more than once but under ten times. This sequence joins TRBV9 and TRBJ2-1; 9 positions agree with TRBD1. The CDR3 totals 14 residues. CDR1 and CDR2 from the germline V gene are SGDLS and YYNGEE. The ends lost 2 bases at V and 5 bases at J; junction bases unmatched: 2. Here the CDR3 DNA reads TGTGCCAGCAGCGTCGGGACAGGGCACAATGAGCAGTTCTTC. This gives the protein CASSVGTGHNEQFF.

The V gene is TRBV19, the J gene TRBJ2-7, with D perhaps TRBD2 (5 bases). CDR3 size: 14 residues. Per germline, CDR1 LNHDA and CDR2 SQIVND (reference sequence). V shed 3 bases and J shed 3 bases, with 12 bases lying between them. This CDR3 reads CASSIAADSYEQYF. The CDR3 region has the DNA TGTGCCAGTAGTATTGCAGCGGATAGCTACGAGCAGTACTTC.

This clone was counted a few times. CDR3 sequence (DNA): TGTGCCAGCTCACAGGGACAAGATCAGCCCCAGCATTTT. This sequence encodes CASSQGQDQPQHF. V is TRBV18 and J is TRBJ1-5; D is perhaps TRBD1 (6 bases). This CDR3 comprises 13 residues. Germline-derived CDR1 and CDR2 are KGHSH and LQKENI. Trimming stripped 4 bases from V and 5 bases from J, with 9 bases between.

The chain employs TRBV28 and TRBJ2-4, with TRBD1 identical over 7 bases. V dropped 6 bases and J dropped 6; count of bases not matched to a gene: 5. The CDR3 runs 13 residues. Germline CDR1 and CDR2: MDHEN and SYDVKM. The DNA of the CDR3 is TGTGCCAGCAGACGGGACAGAGGAAACATTCAGTACTTC. Amino acid sequence: CASRRDRGNIQYF. The whole variable domain, remainder taken from reference TRBV28 and TRBJ2-4, is DVKVTQSSRYLVKRTGEKVFLECVQDMDHENMFWYRQDPGLGLRLIYFSYDVKMKEKGDIPEGYSVSREKKERFSLILESASTNQTSMYLCASRRDRGNIQYFGAGTRLSVL.

The rearrangement uses TRBV7-9 and TRBJ2-6; 12 bases align to TRBD1. CDR3 length: 18 residues. Germline V gene lookup returns CDR1 SEHNR and CDR2 FQNEAQ (reference sequence). Trimming at V came to 5 bases and at J to 0 bases, leaving 5 bases not matched to a gene. The CDR3 sequence is CASSAGTGGVSGANVLTF. The CDR3, as DNA: TGTGCCAGCAGCGCCGGGACAGGGGGCGTCTCTGGGGCCAACGTCCTGACTTTC.

This clone was observed a single time. This chain uses TRBV29-1 with TRBJ2-7; D perhaps matches TRBD2 (6 bases). V lost 2 bases, J lost 3 bases, and 14 bases lay in between. Germline lookup yields CDR1 SQVTM and CDR2 ANQGSEA. This CDR3 is 14 amino acids long. In DNA form, the CDR3 reads TGCAGCGTTGAATCCCCGGGAGAGGGCTACGAGCAGTACTTC. As protein: CSVESPGEGYEQYF.